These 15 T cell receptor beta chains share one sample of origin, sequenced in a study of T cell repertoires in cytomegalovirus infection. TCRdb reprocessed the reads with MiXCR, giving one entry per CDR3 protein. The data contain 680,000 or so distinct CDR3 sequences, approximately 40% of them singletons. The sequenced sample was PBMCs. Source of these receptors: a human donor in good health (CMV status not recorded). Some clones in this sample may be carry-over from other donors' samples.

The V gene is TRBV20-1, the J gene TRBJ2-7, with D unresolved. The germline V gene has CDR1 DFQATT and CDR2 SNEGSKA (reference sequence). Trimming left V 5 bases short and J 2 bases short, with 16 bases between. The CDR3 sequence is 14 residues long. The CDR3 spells CSAPDRRGAYEQYF. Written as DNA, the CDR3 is TGCAGTGCTCCCGACCGTCGTGGGGCCTACGAGCAGTACTTC.

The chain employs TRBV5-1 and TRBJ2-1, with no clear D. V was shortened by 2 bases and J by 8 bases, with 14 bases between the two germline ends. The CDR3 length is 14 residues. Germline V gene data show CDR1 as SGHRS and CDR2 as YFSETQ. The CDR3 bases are TGCGCCAGCAGCTTTGACCGGGTTGGGGATGAGCAGTTCTTC. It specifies CASSFDRVGDEQFF.

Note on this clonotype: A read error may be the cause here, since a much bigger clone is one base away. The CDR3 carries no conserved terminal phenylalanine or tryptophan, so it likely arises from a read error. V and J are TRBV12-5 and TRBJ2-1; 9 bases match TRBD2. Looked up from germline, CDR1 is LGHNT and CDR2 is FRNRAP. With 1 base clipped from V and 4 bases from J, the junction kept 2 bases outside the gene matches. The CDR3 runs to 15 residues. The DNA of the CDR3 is TGTGCTAGTGGTTTGGGGGGACTAGCTTACAATGAGCAGTTCTTA. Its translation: CASGLGGLAYNEQFL.

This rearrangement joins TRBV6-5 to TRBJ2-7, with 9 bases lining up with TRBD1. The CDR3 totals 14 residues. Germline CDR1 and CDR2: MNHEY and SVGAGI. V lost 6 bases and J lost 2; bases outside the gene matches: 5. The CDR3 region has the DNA TGTGCCAGCAGGGACAGGGGACTCACCTACGAGCAGTACTTC. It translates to CASRDRGLTYEQYF.

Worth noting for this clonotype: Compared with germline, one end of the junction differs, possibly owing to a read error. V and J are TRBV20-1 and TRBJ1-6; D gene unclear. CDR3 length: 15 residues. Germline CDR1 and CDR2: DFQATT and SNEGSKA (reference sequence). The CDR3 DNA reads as TGCAGTGCTATAACTACCAGCTCCTATGATTCACCCCTCCACTTT. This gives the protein CSAITTSSYDSPLHF.

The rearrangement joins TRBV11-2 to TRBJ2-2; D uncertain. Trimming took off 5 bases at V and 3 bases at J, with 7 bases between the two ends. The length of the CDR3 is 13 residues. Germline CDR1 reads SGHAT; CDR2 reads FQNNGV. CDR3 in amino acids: CASSPYHTGELFF. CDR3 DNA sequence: TGTGCCAGCAGCCCCTACCACACCGGGGAGCTGTTTTTT.

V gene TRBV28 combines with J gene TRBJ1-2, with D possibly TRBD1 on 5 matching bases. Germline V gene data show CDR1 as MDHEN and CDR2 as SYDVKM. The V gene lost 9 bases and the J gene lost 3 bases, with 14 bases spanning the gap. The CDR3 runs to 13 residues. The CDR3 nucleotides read TGTGCCAGTACTAGGGACCGAGACTATGGCTACACCTTC. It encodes CASTRDRDYGYTF.

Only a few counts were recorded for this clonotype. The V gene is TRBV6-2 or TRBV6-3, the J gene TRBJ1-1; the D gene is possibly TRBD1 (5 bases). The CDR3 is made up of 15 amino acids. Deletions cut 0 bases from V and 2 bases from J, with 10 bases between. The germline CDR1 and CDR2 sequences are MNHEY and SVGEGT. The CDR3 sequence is CASSYSGGTNTEAFF. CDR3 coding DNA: TGTGCCAGCAGTTACTCGGGGGGGACTAACACTGAAGCTTTCTTT.

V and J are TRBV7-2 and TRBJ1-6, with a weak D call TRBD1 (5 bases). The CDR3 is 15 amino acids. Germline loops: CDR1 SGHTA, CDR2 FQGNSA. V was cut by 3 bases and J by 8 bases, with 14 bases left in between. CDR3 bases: TGTGCCAGCAGCTTTTCCGCAGGGAGGGATTCACCCCTCCACTTT. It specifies CASSFSAGRDSPLHF.

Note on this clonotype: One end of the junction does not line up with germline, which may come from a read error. CDR3 in DNA: TGCAGTGCTAATCGTGCATTAGCGGGAGACAACACAGGGGAGCTGTTTTTT. This sequence encodes CSANRALAGDNTGELFF. The rearrangement uses TRBV20-1 and TRBJ2-2; 9 nucleotides match TRBD2. The length of the CDR3 is 17 residues. CDR1 and CDR2 (germline): DFQATT, SNEGSKA (reference sequence).

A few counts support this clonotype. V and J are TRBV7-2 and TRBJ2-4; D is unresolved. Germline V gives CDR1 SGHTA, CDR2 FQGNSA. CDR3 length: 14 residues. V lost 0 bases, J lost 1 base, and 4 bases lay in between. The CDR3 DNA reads TGTGCCAGCAGCTTAGCGGTTGCCAAAAACATTCAGTACTTC. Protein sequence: CASSLAVAKNIQYF.

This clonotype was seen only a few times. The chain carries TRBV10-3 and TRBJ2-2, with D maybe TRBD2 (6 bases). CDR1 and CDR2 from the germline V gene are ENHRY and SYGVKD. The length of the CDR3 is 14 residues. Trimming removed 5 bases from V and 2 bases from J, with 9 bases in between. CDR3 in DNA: TGTGCCATCAGTTTGCGGGGAAACACCGGGGAGCTGTTTTTT. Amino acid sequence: CAISLRGNTGELFF.

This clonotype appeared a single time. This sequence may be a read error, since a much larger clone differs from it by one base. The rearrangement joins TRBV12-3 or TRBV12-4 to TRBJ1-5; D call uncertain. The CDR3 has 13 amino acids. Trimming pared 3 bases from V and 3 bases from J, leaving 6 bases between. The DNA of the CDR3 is TGTGCCAGCAGTTTTGGGTTCAATCAGCCCCAGCATTTT. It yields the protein CASSFGFNQPQHF.

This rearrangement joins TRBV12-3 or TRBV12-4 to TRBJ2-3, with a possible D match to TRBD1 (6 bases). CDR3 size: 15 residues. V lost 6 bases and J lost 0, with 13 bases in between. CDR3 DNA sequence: TGTGCCAGCAGGCCTTCCAGGGGAAGCACAGATACGCAGTATTTT. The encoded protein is CASRPSRGSTDTQYF.

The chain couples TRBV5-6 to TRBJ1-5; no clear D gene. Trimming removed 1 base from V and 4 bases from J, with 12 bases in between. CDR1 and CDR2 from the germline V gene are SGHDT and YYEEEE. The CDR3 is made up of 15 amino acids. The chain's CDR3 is CASSLRPPGNQPQHF. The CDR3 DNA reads TGTGCCAGCAGCTTGAGACCCCCGGGGAATCAGCCCCAGCATTTT.